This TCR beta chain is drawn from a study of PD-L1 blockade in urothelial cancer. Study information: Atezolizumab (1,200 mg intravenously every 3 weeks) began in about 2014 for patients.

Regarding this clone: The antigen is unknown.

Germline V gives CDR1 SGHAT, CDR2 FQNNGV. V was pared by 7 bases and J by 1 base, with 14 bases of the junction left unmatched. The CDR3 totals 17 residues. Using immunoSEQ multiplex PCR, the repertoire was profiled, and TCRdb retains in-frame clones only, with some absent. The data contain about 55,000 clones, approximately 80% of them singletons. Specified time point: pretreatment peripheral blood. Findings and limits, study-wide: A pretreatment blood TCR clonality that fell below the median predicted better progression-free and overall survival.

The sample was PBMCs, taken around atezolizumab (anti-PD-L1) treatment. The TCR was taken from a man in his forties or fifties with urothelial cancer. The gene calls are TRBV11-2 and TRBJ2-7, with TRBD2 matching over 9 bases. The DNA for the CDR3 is TGTGCCAGCACCATATGGATCAGGCGGGAGGGGTCCTACGAGCAGTACTTC. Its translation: CASTIWIRREGSYEQYF.